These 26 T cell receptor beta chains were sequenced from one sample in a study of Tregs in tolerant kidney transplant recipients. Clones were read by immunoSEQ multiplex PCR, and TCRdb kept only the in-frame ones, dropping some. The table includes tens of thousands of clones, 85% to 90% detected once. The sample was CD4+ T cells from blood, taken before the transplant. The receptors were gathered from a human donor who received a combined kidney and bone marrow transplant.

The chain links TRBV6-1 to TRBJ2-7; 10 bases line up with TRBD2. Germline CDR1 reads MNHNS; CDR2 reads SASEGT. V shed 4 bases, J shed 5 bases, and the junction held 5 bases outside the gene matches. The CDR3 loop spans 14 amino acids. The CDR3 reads CASSAQREGNEQYF. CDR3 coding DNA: TGTGCCAGCAGTGCGCAGCGGGAGGGAAACGAGCAGTACTTC.

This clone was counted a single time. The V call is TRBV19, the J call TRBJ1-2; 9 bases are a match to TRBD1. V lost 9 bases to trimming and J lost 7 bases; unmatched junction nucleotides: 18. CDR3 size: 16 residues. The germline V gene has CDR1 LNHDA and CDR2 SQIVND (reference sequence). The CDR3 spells CASHPVGDRVVAGYTF. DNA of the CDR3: TGTGCCAGCCATCCGGTTGGGGACAGGGTAGTCGCTGGCTACACCTTC.

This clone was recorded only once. The chain's CDR3 is CSVARQDSYEQYF. CDR3 nucleotide sequence: TGCAGCGTTGCCCGACAGGATTCCTACGAGCAGTACTTC. The chain joins TRBV29-1 to TRBJ2-7; tentative D call: TRBD1 (6 bases). Trimming left V 4 bases short and J 1 base short, with 11 bases between. The CDR3 runs to 13 residues. Germline CDR1 SQVTM, CDR2 ANQGSEA.

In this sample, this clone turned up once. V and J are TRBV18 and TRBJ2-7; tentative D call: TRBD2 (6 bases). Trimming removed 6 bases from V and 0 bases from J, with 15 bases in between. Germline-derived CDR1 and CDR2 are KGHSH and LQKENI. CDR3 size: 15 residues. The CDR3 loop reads CASSPAAGVSYEQYF. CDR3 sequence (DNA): TGTGCCAGCTCCCCGGCAGCGGGTGTCTCCTACGAGCAGTACTTC.

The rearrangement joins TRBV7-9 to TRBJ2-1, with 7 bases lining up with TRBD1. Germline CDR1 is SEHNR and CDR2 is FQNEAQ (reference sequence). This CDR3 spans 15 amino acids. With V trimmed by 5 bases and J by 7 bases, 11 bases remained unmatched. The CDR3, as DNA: TGTGCCAGCAGCCTCGGACAGGCCAGTGTGAATGAGCAGTTCTTC. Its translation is CASSLGQASVNEQFF.

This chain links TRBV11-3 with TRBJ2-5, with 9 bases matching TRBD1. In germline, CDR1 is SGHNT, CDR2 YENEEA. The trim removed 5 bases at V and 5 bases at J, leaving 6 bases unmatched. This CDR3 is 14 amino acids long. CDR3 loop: CASSTRDRVETQYF. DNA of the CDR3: TGTGCCAGCAGCACCCGGGACAGGGTTGAGACCCAGTACTTC.

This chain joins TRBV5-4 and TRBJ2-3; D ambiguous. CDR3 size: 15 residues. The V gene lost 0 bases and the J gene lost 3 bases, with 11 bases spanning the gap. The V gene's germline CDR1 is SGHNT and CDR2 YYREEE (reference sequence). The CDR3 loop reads CASSLGSPLTDTQYF. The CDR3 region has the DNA TGTGCCAGCAGCTTGGGTTCCCCCTTAACAGATACGCAGTATTTT.

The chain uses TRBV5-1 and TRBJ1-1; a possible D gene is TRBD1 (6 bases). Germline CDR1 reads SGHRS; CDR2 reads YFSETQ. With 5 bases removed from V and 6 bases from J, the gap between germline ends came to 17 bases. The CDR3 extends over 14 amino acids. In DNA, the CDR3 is TGCGCCAGCAGTCCGCACAGGGAGGGAGCTGAAGCTTTCTTT. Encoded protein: CASSPHREGAEAFF.

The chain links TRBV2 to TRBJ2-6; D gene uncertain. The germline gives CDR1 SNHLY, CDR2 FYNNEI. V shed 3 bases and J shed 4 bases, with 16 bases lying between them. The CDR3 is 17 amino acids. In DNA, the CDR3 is TGTGCCAGCAGTGATGGTGGCAGGTGGTCAGGGGCCAACGTCCTGACTTTC. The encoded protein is CASSDGGRWSGANVLTF. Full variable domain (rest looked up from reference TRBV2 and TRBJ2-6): EPEVTQTPSHQVTQMGQEVILRCVPISNHLYFYWYRQILGQKVEFLVSFYNNEISEKSEIFDDQFSVERPDGSNFTLKIRSTKLEDSAMYFCASSDGGRWSGANVLTFGAGSRLTVL.

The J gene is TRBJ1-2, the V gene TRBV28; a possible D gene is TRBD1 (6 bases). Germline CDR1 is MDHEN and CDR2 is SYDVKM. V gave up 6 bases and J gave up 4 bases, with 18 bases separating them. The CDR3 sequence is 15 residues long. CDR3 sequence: CASSEGGERGYGYTF. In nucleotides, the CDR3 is TGTGCCAGCAGCGAAGGGGGGGAGAGGGGCTATGGCTACACCTTC.

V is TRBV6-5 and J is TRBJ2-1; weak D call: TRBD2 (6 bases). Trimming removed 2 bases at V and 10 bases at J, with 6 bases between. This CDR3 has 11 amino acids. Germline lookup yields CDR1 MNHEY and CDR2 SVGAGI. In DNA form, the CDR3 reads TGTGCCAGCAGTTACCTAGCGGAGCAGTTCTTC. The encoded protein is CASSYLAEQFF.

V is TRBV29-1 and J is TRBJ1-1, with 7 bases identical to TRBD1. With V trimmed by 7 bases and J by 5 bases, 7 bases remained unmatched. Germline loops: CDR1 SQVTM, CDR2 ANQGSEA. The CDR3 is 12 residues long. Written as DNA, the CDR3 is TGCAGCGGAAAGGGGGCGTTGACTGAAGCTTTCTTT. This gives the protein CSGKGALTEAFF.

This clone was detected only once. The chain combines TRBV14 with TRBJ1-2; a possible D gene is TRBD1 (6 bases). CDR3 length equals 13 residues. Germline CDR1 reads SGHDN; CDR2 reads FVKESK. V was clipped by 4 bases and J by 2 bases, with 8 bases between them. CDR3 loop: CASSRTVNYGYTF. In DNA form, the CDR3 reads TGTGCCAGCAGCCGGACAGTCAACTATGGCTACACCTTC.

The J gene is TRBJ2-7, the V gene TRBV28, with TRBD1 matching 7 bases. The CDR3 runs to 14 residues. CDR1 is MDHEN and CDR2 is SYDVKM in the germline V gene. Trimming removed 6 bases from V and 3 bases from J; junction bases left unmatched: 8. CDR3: CASRAGGTGYEQYF. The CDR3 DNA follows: TGTGCCAGCAGAGCAGGGGGTACTGGCTACGAGCAGTACTTC.

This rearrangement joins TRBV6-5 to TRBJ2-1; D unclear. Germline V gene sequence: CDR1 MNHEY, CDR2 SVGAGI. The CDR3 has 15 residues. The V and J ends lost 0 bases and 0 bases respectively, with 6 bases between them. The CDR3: CASSYSWSSYNEQFF. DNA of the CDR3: TGTGCCAGCAGTTACTCGTGGAGCTCCTACAATGAGCAGTTCTTC.

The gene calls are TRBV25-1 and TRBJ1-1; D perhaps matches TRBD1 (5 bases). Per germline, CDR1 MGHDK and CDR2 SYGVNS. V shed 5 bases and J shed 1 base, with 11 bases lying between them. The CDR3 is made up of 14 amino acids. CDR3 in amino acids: CASSPVDRNTEAFF. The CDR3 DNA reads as TGTGCCAGCAGTCCAGTTGACAGGAACACTGAAGCTTTCTTT.

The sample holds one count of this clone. The CDR3 DNA follows: TGTGCCACCACACTGGGGACAGGGGCCTACGAGCAGTACTTC. This gives the protein CATTLGTGAYEQYF. The rearrangement uses TRBV2 and TRBJ2-7; 10 bases are a match to TRBD1. Germline V gene lookup returns CDR1 SNHLY and CDR2 FYNNEI. Trimming at V came to 10 bases and at J to 2 bases, leaving 8 bases not matched to a gene. The CDR3 spans 14 residues.

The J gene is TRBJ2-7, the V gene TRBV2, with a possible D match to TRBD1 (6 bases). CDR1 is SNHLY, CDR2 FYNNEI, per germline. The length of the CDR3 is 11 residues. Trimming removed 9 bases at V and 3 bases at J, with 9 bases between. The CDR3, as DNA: TGTGCCAGACGGGACATCTACGAGCAGTACTTC. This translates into CARRDIYEQYF.

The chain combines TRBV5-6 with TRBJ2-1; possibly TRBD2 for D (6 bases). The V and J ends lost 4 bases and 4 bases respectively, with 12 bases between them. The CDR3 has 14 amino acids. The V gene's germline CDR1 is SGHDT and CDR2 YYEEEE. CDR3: CASSQEAGYNEQFF. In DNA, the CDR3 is TGTGCCAGCAGCCAGGAGGCGGGGTACAATGAGCAGTTCTTC.

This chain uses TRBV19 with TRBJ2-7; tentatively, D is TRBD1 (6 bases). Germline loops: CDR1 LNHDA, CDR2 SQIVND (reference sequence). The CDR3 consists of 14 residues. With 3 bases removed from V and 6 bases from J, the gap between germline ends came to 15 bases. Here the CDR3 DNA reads TGTGCCAGTAGTATCAACGAACAGGGTGGCGAGCAGTACTTC. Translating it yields CASSINEQGGEQYF.

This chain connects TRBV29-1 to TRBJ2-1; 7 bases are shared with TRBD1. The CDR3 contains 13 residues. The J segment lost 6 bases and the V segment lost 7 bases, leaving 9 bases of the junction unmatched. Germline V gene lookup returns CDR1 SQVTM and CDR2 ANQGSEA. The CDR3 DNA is TGCAGCGCGGGATCGACAGGGATCAATGAGCAGTTCTTC. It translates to CSAGSTGINEQFF.

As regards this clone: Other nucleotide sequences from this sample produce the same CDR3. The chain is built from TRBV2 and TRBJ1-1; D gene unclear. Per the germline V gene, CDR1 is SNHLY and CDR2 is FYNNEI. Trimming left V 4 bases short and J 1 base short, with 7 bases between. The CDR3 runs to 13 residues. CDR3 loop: CASSVGENTEAFF. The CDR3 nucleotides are TGTGCCAGCAGTGTCGGAGAGAACACTGAAGCTTTCTTT.

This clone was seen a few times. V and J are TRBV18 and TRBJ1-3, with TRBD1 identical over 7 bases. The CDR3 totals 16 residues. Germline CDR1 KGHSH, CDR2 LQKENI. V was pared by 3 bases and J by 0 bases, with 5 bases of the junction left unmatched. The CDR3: CASSPKGAISGNTIYF. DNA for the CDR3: TGTGCCAGCTCACCGAAGGGGGCAATCTCTGGAAACACCATATATTTT.

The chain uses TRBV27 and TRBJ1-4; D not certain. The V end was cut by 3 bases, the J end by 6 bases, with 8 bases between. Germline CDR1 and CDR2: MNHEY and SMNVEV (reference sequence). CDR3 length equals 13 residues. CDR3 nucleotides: TGTGCCAGCAGTTTCCTGCCGGATGAAAAACTGTTTTTT. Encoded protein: CASSFLPDEKLFF. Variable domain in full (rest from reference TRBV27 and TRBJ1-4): EAQVTQNPRYLITVTGKKLTVTCSQNMNHEYMSWYRQDPGLGLRQIYYSMNVEVTDKGDVPEGYKVSRKEKRNFPLILESPSPNQTSLYFCASSFLPDEKLFFGSGTQLSVL.

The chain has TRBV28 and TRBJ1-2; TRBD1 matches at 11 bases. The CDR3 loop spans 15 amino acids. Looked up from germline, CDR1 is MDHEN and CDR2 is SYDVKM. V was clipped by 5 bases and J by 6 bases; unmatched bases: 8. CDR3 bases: TGTGCCAGCAGTACCGCTGGGACAGGGGGTAATGGCTACACCTTC. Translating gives CASSTAGTGGNGYTF.

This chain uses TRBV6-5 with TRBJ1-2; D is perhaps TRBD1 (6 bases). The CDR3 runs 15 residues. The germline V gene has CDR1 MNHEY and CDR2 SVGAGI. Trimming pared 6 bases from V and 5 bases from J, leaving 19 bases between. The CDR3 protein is CASRPQGQPEYGYTF. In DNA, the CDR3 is TGTGCCAGCAGACCCCAGGGGCAACCTGAGTATGGCTACACCTTC.